The 9 T cell receptor beta chains below were found in one sample sequenced in a study of regulatory T cells in long-lasting Graves disease. Time point: persistent/refractory GD, antithyroid drugs over 5 years with positive TRAb. Construction of the TCR library relied on RNA isolated from PBMCs. Building the TCR beta libraries relied on iRepertoire HTBI primers, and CDR3 regions underwent Arm-PCR. One entry per CDR3 protein, called by TCRdb with MiXCR from the multiplex PCR reads. Seen here are hundreds of thousands of distinct CDR3 sequences, 22% observed once, and the top ten hold over 10%. Specimen: peripheral blood mononuclear cells (PBMCs), collected when the disease was refractory, from a patient treated with antithyroid drugs. The source of these receptors is a female donor with Graves disease.

There are a few counts of this clonotype. The rearrangement joins TRBV2 to TRBJ1-5, with D maybe TRBD1 (5 bases). CDR3 size: 16 residues. CDR1 and CDR2 from the germline V gene are SNHLY and FYNNEI. V lost 7 bases and J 3 bases, leaving 19 bases between the germline ends. The CDR3 reads CASTPRPGGDNQPQHF. CDR3 in DNA: TGTGCCAGCACCCCAAGGCCGGGGGGGGACAATCAGCCCCAGCATTTT.

This clonotype has only a few counts. J is TRBJ2-1 and V is TRBV6-5, with 7 bases identical to TRBD1. The CDR3 runs 15 residues. Germline V gives CDR1 MNHEY, CDR2 SVGAGI. V was clipped by 4 bases and J by 14 bases; unmatched bases: 17. CDR3 sequence reads: CASSLDRAYSFGEFF. The CDR3 region has the DNA TGTGCCAGCAGTTTAGACAGGGCTTATTCTTTCGGGGAGTTCTTC.

This clonotype was counted ten times or more. This sequence joins TRBV28 and TRBJ1-4; 9 bases are a match to TRBD1. The CDR3 runs 13 residues. Germline V CDR1 and CDR2: MDHEN, SYDVKM. With V trimmed by 3 bases and J by 11 bases, 4 bases remained unmatched. CDR3 residues: CASSLGQGFKLFF. CDR3 DNA: TGTGCCAGCAGTTTGGGACAGGGCTTCAAACTGTTTTTT.

The chain combines TRBV12-3 or TRBV12-4 with TRBJ2-1; D is uncertain. This CDR3 comprises 12 residues. V dropped 6 bases and J dropped 6 bases, with 9 bases sitting between them. DNA for the CDR3: TGTGCCAGCAGCTTGCTCGTCAATGAGCAGTTCTTC. Amino acids: CASSLLVNEQFF.

The chain employs TRBV19 and TRBJ1-5, with D possibly matching TRBD1 (6 bases). Trimming pared 4 bases from V and 4 bases from J, leaving 32 bases between. Germline CDR1 LNHDA, CDR2 SQIVND (reference sequence). This CDR3 region has 21 residues. CDR3 protein: CASSRRSGGAHLGENNQPQHF. The CDR3 bases are TGTGCCAGTAGTAGGAGGTCCGGGGGCGCTCATCTGGGAGAGAATAATCAGCCCCAGCATTTT.

This clonotype has only a few counts. V gene TRBV11-2 combines with J gene TRBJ2-2; 7 bases are a match to TRBD2. The CDR3 consists of 15 residues. V lost 5 bases and J lost 2; bases outside the gene matches: 5. CDR1 is SGHAT and CDR2 is FQNNGV in the germline V gene. Here the CDR3 reads CASSQTGGNTGELFF. CDR3 DNA: TGTGCCAGCAGCCAGACGGGGGGAAACACCGGGGAGCTGTTTTTT.

The V gene is TRBV20-1, the J gene TRBJ1-1, with no clear D. This CDR3 spans 14 amino acids. Trimming shortened V by 0 bases and J by 5 bases, and 13 bases separated the two germline ends. Germline V gene lookup returns CDR1 DFQATT and CDR2 SNEGSKA (reference sequence). In DNA form, the CDR3 reads TGCAGTGCTAGAGAGGCGGGGAGGAAAACTGAAGCTTTCTTT. Translating it yields CSAREAGRKTEAFF.

The chain joins TRBV6-1 to TRBJ1-3; 8 bases are a match to TRBD1. The junction had 5 bases not matched to a gene; V was cut back by 5 bases and J by 5 bases. CDR3 length: 14 amino acids. The germline V gene encodes CDR1 MNHNS and CDR2 SASEGT. DNA of the CDR3: TGTGCCAGCAGTCTGGACAGGGCCAGAAACACCATATATTTT. It encodes CASSLDRARNTIYF.

This clonotype was counted only a few times. This sequence joins TRBV6-1 and TRBJ2-7; maybe TRBD1 (6 bases). With 6 bases removed from V and 2 bases from J, the gap between germline ends came to 14 bases. This CDR3 has 14 residues. The germline CDR1 and CDR2 sequences are MNHNS and SASEGT. The DNA for the CDR3 is TGTGCCAGCAGGGGGGCCGGGTATACCTACGAGCAGTACTTC. Protein: CASRGAGYTYEQYF.